This T cell receptor (beta chain) stems from a study of shared clonotypes between healthy human individuals. The protocol was immunoSEQ multiplex PCR, while the TCRdb copy is restricted to in-frame clones and leaves out a portion. The profile shows 95,000 to 120,000 clones, 68% of them singletons. Points on this clone: What it binds is unknown.

Findings of the study overall: Clonotypes that were shared across a handful of donors made up around 5.5% of naive CD4 clonotypes.

The receptor's source is a woman aged 25 to 45 in good health. Sequencing used memory CD8+ T cells sorted from blood. Documented subset: CD45RO+ cells pooled with CCR7-negative TemRA cells.

The CDR3 protein is CASSSHRRPYNEKLFF. For the CDR3, the DNA is TGTGCCAGCAGCTCCCACAGGCGCCCCTATAATGAAAAACTGTTTTTT. The V call is TRBV7-9, the J call TRBJ1-4; weak D call: TRBD1 (5 bases). The CDR3 covers 16 residues. Trimming took off 4 bases at V and 4 bases at J, with 16 bases between the two ends. The germline V gene has CDR1 SEHNR and CDR2 FQNEAQ (reference sequence).